This TCR beta chain was profiled in a study of blood T cell repertoires in COVID-19. Across the whole study: Italy, Spain and the United States were the sources of the convalescent and acute COVID-19 samples. In each case, the material was cDNA or gDNA derived from T cells, B-cell-depleted T cells, or PBMCs.

The V end was cut by 1 base, the J end by 5 bases, with 17 bases between. Germline CDR1 and CDR2: SGHDN and FVKESK. This CDR3 contains 16 residues. In the authors' workflow: By means of reference gene primer amplification, nucleated cell counts were estimated. Assay: immunoSEQ multiplex PCR; the TCRdb copy retains only in-frame clones and omits some. Clone size and the V and J calls come from that table; the DNA yielded D and trimming. The data hold some 180,000 clones, with about four fifths observed a single time. The sequenced material came from peripheral blood. The TCR originated in a woman of 80 years or more with acute or convalescent COVID-19. The chain employs TRBV14 and TRBJ1-1, with unresolved D. CDR3 region: CASSQASGRVETEAFF. In DNA, the CDR3 is TGTGCCAGCAGCCAAGCGAGTGGGAGAGTTGAGACTGAAGCTTTCTTT.